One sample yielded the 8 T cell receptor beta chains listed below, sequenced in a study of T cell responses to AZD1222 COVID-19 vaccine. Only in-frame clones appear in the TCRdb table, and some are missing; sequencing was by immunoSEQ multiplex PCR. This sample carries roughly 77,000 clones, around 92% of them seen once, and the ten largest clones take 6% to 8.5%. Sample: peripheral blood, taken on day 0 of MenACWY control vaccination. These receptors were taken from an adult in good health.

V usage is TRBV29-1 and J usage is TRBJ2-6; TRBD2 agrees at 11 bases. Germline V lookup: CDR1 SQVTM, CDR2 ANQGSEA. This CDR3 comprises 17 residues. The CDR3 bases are TGCGGCGCCCCCGGGACTAGCGGTTCGTCTGGGGCCAACGTCCTGACTTTC. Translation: CGAPGTSGSSGANVLTF.

The CDR3: CASSYSHSADTQYF. The CDR3 region has the DNA TGTGCCAGCAGTTACTCGCATTCAGCAGATACGCAGTATTTT. The J gene is TRBJ2-3, the V gene TRBV6-2 or TRBV6-3; D call uncertain. V lost 0 bases to trimming and J lost 4 bases, with 8 bases between them. The CDR3 has 14 residues. Germline CDR1 reads MNHEY; CDR2 reads SVGEGT.

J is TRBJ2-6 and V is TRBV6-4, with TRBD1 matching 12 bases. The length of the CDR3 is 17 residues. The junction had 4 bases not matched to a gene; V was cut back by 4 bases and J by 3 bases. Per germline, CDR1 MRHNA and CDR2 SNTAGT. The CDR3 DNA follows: TGTGCCAGCAGTGTCGGGACAGGGGGCGTTGGGGCCAACGTCCTGACTTTC. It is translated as CASSVGTGGVGANVLTF.

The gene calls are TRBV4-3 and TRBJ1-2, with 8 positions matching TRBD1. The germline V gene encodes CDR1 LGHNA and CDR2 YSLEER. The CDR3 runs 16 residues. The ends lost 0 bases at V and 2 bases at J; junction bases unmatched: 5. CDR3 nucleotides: TGCGCCAGCAGCCAAGACCGGACAGGGTTCAACTATGGCTACACCTTC. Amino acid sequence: CASSQDRTGFNYGYTF.

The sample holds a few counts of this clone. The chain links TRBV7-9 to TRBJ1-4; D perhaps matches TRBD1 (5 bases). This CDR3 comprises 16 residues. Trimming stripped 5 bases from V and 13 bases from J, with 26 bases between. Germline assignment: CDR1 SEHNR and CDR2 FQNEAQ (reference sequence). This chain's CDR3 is CASSPPARGQLDGLFF. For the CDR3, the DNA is TGTGCCAGCAGCCCTCCAGCGCGGGGCCAATTGGATGGACTGTTTTTT.

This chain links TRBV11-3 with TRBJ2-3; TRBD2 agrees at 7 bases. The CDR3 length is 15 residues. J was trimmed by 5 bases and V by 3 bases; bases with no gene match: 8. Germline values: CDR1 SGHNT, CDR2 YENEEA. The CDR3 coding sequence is TGTGCCAGCAGCTTGGGGGGGGAAAGGGTAGATACGCAGTATTTT. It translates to CASSLGGERVDTQYF.

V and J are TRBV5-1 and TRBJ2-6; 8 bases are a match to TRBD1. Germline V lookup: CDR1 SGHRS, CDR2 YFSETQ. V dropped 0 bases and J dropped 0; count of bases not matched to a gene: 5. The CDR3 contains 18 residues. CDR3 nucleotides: TGCGCCAGCAGCTTGGTTGGGACAGGCCTCTCTGGGGCCAACGTCCTGACTTTC. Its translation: CASSLVGTGLSGANVLTF.

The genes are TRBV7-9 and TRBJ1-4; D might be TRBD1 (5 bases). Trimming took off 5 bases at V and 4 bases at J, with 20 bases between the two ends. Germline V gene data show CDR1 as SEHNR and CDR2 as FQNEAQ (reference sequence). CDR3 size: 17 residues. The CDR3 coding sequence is TGTGCCAGCAGCGATCAAAGAAGTGGACAAATTAATGAAAAACTGTTTTTT. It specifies CASSDQRSGQINEKLFF.